The sequence of this TCR beta chain was determined in a study of blood T cells in healthy people across ages. This clonotype has a handful of counts. Trimming at V came to 5 bases and at J to 4 bases, leaving 5 bases not matched to a gene. Germline V gene sequence: CDR1 SGHTA, CDR2 FQGTGA. This CDR3 spans 16 amino acids. It was with a sample-barcoded 5' primer and a J-beta primer mix that a second PCR of roughly 7 to 12 cycles was run. TCRdb itself ran the 5' RACE reads through MiXCR, one entry per CDR3 protein. The profile shows about 780,000 distinct CDR3 sequences, around 24% of them singletons. The same sample was also used in a study of T cells of mothers and their children. That paper states: All donors were healthy and Caucasian; they were three mothers and their six children. Second-PCR primer M1S introduced sample barcodes and 2-4 random nucleotides.

The chain uses TRBV7-3 and TRBJ2-6, with 10 bases fitting TRBD2. The clonotype was recovered from a boy younger than 18 in good health. The source material was blood. This CDR3 is CASSLGLARGANVLTF. The CDR3 DNA follows: TGTGCCAGCAGCCTGGGACTAGCGAGGGGGGCCAACGTCCTGACTTTC.